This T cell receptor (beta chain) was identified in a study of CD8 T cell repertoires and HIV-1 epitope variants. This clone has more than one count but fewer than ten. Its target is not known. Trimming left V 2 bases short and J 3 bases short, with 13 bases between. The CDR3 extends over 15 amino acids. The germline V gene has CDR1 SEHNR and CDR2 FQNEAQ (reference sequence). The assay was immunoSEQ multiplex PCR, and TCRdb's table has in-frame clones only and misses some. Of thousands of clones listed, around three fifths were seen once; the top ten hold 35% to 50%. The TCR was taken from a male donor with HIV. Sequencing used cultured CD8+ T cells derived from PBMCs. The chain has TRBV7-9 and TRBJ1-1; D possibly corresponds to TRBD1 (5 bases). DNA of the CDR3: TGTGCCAGCAGCTTATCGGCAGGGTTGGACACTGAAGCTTTCTTT. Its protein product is CASSLSAGLDTEAFF. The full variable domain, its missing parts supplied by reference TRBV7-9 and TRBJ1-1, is DTGVSQNPRHKITKRGQNVTFRCDPISEHNRLYWYRQTLGQGPEFLTYFQNEAQLEKSRLLSDRFSAERPKGSFSTLEIQRTEQGDSAMYLCASSLSAGLDTEAFFGQGTRLTVV.